This is a list of T cell receptor beta chains from one sample in a study of cytomegalovirus exposure and HLA in healthy donors. Assay: immunoSEQ multiplex PCR; the TCRdb copy retains only in-frame clones and omits some. This sample has 65,000 to 70,000 clones; roughly 72% occur once, and the top ten carry under 6.5%. The sequenced sample was PBMCs. Receptors originate from a man aged 45-60 years in good health and CMV-seronegative. The CDR3 runs from the conserved cysteine through the conserved F or W. The D gene is left open where the match is weak. Size is omitted from some rows. Given values are once, few, many or a class for expanded clones.

J gene | clone size | D gene | V gene | CDR3 protein | CDR3 DNA
TRBJ1-1 | . | . | TRBV29-1 | CSIVRGGVYTEAFF | TGCAGTATCGTAAGGGGGGGCGTTTACACTGAAGCTTTCTTT
TRBJ1-1 | . | . | TRBV4-1 | CASSRPGVVGNRVAFF | TGCGCCAGCAGCCGCCCCGGGGTTGTGGGAAACAGGGTAGCTTTCTTT
TRBJ1-2 | . | TRBD1 | TRBV10-3 | CAISEIRGETGGNYGYTF | TGTGCCATCAGTGAGATAAGGGGGGAGACAGGGGGCAACTATGGCTACACCTTC
TRBJ1-1 | . | . | TRBV5-1 | CASRPWAGVNTEAFF | TGCGCCAGCAGACCCTGGGCAGGGGTCAACACTGAAGCTTTCTTT
TRBJ2-7 | once | . | TRBV4-1 | CASSIQVIGSYEQYF | TGCGCCAGCAGCATACAGGTTATTGGGTCCTACGAGCAGTACTTC
TRBJ1-2 | . | TRBD1 | TRBV30 | CAWSVTGTGTF | TGTGCCTGGAGTGTTACAGGGACAGGCACCTTC
TRBJ1-2 | once | . | TRBV30 | CAWSTLGSVPGYTF | TGTGCCTGGAGTACCTTGGGGAGTGTGCCTGGCTACACCTTC
TRBJ1-3 | . | TRBD1 | TRBV28 | CASSGQGKGNTIYF | TGTGCCAGCAGTGGACAGGGAAAGGGAAACACCATATATTTT
TRBJ1-2 | few | TRBD1 | TRBV6-6 | CASSYGQGGYGYTF | TGTGCCAGCAGTTACGGACAGGGAGGCTATGGCTACACCTTC
TRBJ2-1 | . | TRBD2 | TRBV7-7 | CASSRLAQSYEQFF | TGTGCTAGCAGCCGACTAGCGCAAAGCTATGAGCAGTTCTTC
TRBJ2-7 | . | . | TRBV5-1 | CASSFTGASYEQYF | TGCGCCAGCAGCTTTACGGGAGCCTCCTACGAGCAGTACTTC
TRBJ1-1 | . | TRBD1 | TRBV5-1 | CASSGRQGAEAFF | TGCGCCAGCAGCGGACGACAGGGCGCTGAAGCTTTCTTT
TRBJ1-4 | . | . | TRBV5-1 | CASSPGQSFNEKLFF | TGCGCCAGCAGCCCAGGACAGTCTTTTAATGAAAAACTGTTTTTT
TRBJ2-1 | few | . | TRBV5-8 | CASSLDQAVLYLNEQFF | TGTGCCAGCAGCTTGGATCAAGCGGTGCTCTACCTCAATGAGCAGTTCTTC
TRBJ2-2 | . | . | TRBV6-5 | CASSYYTTRAGELFF | TGTGCCAGCAGTTACTATACGACTAGGGCCGGGGAGCTGTTTTTT
TRBJ2-5 | . | . | TRBV6-5 | CASSRGGLQETQYF | TGTGCCAGCAGTAGAGGTGGGTTGCAAGAGACCCAGTACTTC
TRBJ2-1 | . | TRBD2 | TRBV7-2 | CASSFSGGSYNEQFF | TGTGCCAGCAGCTTCAGCGGGGGCTCCTACAATGAGCAGTTCTTC
TRBJ2-7 | once | TRBD2 | TRBV19 | CASSRKGLAETYEQYF | TGTGCCAGTAGCCGGAAGGGACTAGCGGAAACCTACGAGCAGTACTTC
TRBJ2-1 | . | TRBD2 | TRBV7-3 | CASSLAGGNYNEQFF | TGTGCCAGCAGCTTAGCGGGGGGGAACTACAATGAGCAGTTCTTC
TRBJ2-3 | . | TRBD2 | TRBV5-4 | CASKPGGISLSTDTQYF | TGTGCCAGCAAGCCGGGGGGGATTTCGTTGAGCACAGATACGCAGTATTTT
TRBJ2-7 | . | . | TRBV5-3 | CARSFGGPYEQYF | TGTGCCAGAAGCTTCGGGGGGCCCTACGAGCAGTACTTC
TRBJ2-1 | . | . | TRBV18 | CASSPHPGGSYNEQFF | TGTGCCAGCTCACCACATCCAGGTGGCTCCTACAATGAGCAGTTCTTC
TRBJ1-1 | . | . | TRBV7-9 | CASSLFPGTEAFF | TGTGCCAGCAGCTTATTTCCGGGCACTGAAGCTTTCTTT
TRBJ2-7 | . | TRBD2 | TRBV19 | CASSIGLASSYEQYF | TGTGCCAGTAGTATAGGACTAGCGAGCTCCTACGAGCAGTACTTC
TRBJ2-1 | . | . | TRBV7-2 | CASSSVSVSSYNEQFF | TGTGCCAGCAGCTCGGTCAGCGTGAGCTCCTACAATGAGCAGTTCTTC
TRBJ2-7 | . | TRBD1 | TRBV6-5 | CASSLTGTGLHEQYF | TGTGCCAGCAGTCTAACCGGGACAGGGTTACACGAGCAGTACTTC
TRBJ2-7 | . | . | TRBV11-2 | CASSFESEQYF | TGTGCCAGCAGCTTCGAGAGCGAGCAGTACTTC
TRBJ2-7 | . | . | TRBV11-2 | CASSPRKGEQYF | TGTGCCAGCAGCCCTAGAAAGGGGGAGCAGTACTTC
TRBJ2-1 | . | TRBD2 | TRBV30 | CAWSPTSGMLEQFF | TGTGCCTGGAGTCCTACTAGCGGGATGCTTGAGCAGTTCTTC
TRBJ1-2 | few | . | TRBV5-1 | CASSLAARVGYTF | TGCGCCAGCAGCTTGGCCGCCAGGGTGGGCTACACCTTC
TRBJ2-7 | once | TRBD1 | TRBV5-5 | CATGTDPTRWQYF | TGTGCCACCGGGACAGACCCTACCCGGTGGCAGTACTTC
TRBJ1-4 | . | . | TRBV7-7 | CASSLALAPKEKLFF | TGTGCTAGCAGCTTAGCGCTGGCCCCGAAGGAAAAACTGTTTTTT
TRBJ1-1 | . | . | TRBV6-1 | CASTPGYNTEAFF | TGTGCCAGCACCCCCGGGTACAACACTGAAGCTTTCTTT
TRBJ2-7 | . | . | TRBV28 | CASSYADSYSYEQYF | TGTGCCAGCAGTTACGCCGACAGCTACTCCTACGAGCAGTACTTC
TRBJ2-3 | . | TRBD2 | TRBV5-1 | CASRLTSGSADTQYF | TGCGCCAGCAGACTTACTAGCGGGAGTGCAGATACGCAGTATTTT
TRBJ2-7 | . | . | TRBV28 | CASSSFLTGYEQYF | TGTGCCAGCAGTTCTTTCTTGACAGGCTACGAGCAGTACTTC
TRBJ2-7 | few | . | TRBV7-2 | CASSKDPGYYEQYF | TGTGCCAGCAGCAAAGATCCAGGGTACTACGAGCAGTACTTC
TRBJ2-6 | . | . | TRBV30 | CAWSPTRRKGANVLTF | TGTGCCTGGAGCCCGACGCGGCGGAAAGGGGCCAACGTCCTGACTTTC
TRBJ2-5 | . | TRBD2 | TRBV7-7 | CASSLAGVGETQYF | TGTGCTAGCAGCTTAGCGGGAGTCGGGGAGACCCAGTACTTC
TRBJ2-1 | few | . | TRBV7-8 | CASSLKKDTTYNEQFF | TGTGCCAGCAGCTTAAAGAAGGATACGACTTACAATGAGCAGTTCTTC
TRBJ2-5 | . | . | TRBV6-5 | CASSYSMSAQETQYF | TGTGCCAGCAGTTACTCGATGAGTGCCCAAGAGACCCAGTACTTC
TRBJ1-1 | few | TRBD1 | TRBV7-9 | CASSLALAGGHTEAFF | TGTGCCAGCAGCTTAGCGTTGGCAGGGGGGCACACTGAAGCTTTCTTT
TRBJ1-2 | . | . | TRBV9 | CASSVAGAHGYTF | TGTGCCAGCAGCGTAGCTGGGGCTCATGGCTACACCTTC
TRBJ1-1 | few | TRBD1 | TRBV6-5 | CASSRDRGQTEAFF | TGTGCCAGCTCCCGGGACAGGGGGCAAACTGAAGCTTTCTTT
TRBJ2-2 | . | . | TRBV27 | CASSLYYGTGELFF | TGTGCCAGCAGTTTATATTACGGCACCGGGGAGCTGTTTTTT
TRBJ2-5 | . | . | TRBV28 | CASSSGQLQETQYF | TGTGCCAGCAGTTCTGGACAGCTCCAAGAGACCCAGTACTTC
TRBJ2-3 | once | TRBD2 | TRBV4-2 | CASSYTGTSPDTQYF | TGTGCCAGCAGCTACACCGGGACTAGTCCAGATACGCAGTATTTT
TRBJ1-1 | . | TRBD1 | TRBV4-1 | CASSQISTGITEAFF | TGCGCCAGCAGCCAAATTTCGACAGGGATCACTGAAGCTTTCTTT
TRBJ2-3 | . | . | TRBV2 | CASSPEGGRGDTQYF | TGTGCCAGCAGCCCCGAGGGGGGGCGCGGGGATACGCAGTATTTT
TRBJ2-3 | few | TRBD2 | TRBV6-5 | CASRPGLASTDTQYF | TGTGCCAGCAGACCGGGACTAGCGAGCACAGATACGCAGTATTTT
TRBJ1-1 | . | . | TRBV11-2 | CASSVGPEAFF | TGTGCCAGCAGCGTGGGGCCAGAAGCTTTCTTT
TRBJ2-2 | . | TRBD1 | TRBV13 | CASSRGQGVPGELFF | TGTGCCAGCAGCCGGGGACAGGGGGTGCCCGGGGAGCTGTTTTTT
TRBJ1-2 | . | . | TRBV29-1 | CSVDTPESYGYTF | TGCAGCGTTGATACTCCGGAGAGCTATGGCTACACCTTC
TRBJ2-3 | few | . | TRBV5-1 | CASSLAESTDTQYF | TGCGCCAGCAGCTTGGCAGAAAGCACAGATACGCAGTATTTT
TRBJ2-7 | once | TRBD1 | TRBV18 | CASSPLITGTVIYEQYF | TGTGCCAGCTCACCCCTTATTACTGGGACAGTCATTTACGAGCAGTACTTC